These 6 T cell receptor beta chains came from one sample sequenced in a study of blood T cell repertoires in COVID-19. Data came from immunoSEQ multiplex PCR; TCRdb stores just in-frame clones and leaves some out. The table shows around 67,000 clones, with 80% to 90% occurring only once. The specimen sequenced was peripheral blood. The receptors come from a man in his sixties or seventies with acute or convalescent COVID-19.

This rearrangement joins TRBV9 to TRBJ2-1; TRBD2 is a possible D gene (7 bases). Trimming stripped 1 base from V and 6 bases from J, with 11 bases between. Germline values: CDR1 SGDLS, CDR2 YYNGEE. This CDR3 region has 14 residues. The CDR3 spells CASSVLGGANEQFF. The DNA for the CDR3 is TGTGCCAGCAGCGTACTTGGGGGGGCCAATGAGCAGTTCTTC.

The chain employs TRBV5-1 and TRBJ2-7; TRBD2 aligns across 9 bases. J lost 12 bases, V lost 4 bases, and 14 bases had no gene match. The CDR3 runs 14 residues. Germline V gives CDR1 SGHRS, CDR2 YFSETQ. This chain's CDR3 is CASSPEASGVLRYF. The DNA for the CDR3 is TGCGCCAGCAGCCCGGAGGCTAGCGGGGTTCTCCGGTACTTC.

The genes are TRBV6-5 and TRBJ1-2; D possibly corresponds to TRBD1 (6 bases). This CDR3 comprises 12 residues. In germline, CDR1 is MNHEY, CDR2 SVGAGI. V was pared by 6 bases and J by 4 bases, with 9 bases between. In DNA form, the CDR3 reads TGTGCCAGCAGCGGACAGTCCTATGGCTACACCTTC. This codes for CASSGQSYGYTF.

The rearrangement links TRBV18 to TRBJ1-1, with D unresolved. Germline assignment: CDR1 KGHSH and CDR2 LQKENI. This CDR3 is built from 15 residues. Trimming took off 0 bases at V and 1 base at J, with 9 bases between the two ends. The CDR3 reads CASSPPAVSNTEAFF. In DNA, the CDR3 is TGTGCCAGCTCACCACCAGCTGTGTCGAACACTGAAGCTTTCTTT.

This chain links TRBV28 with TRBJ1-2; tentatively, D is TRBD1 (5 bases). Per the germline V gene, CDR1 is MDHEN and CDR2 is SYDVKM. V lost 6 bases to trimming and J lost 2 bases, with 13 bases between them. This CDR3 has 14 residues. CDR3 in DNA: TGTGCCAGCAGAGGGCAGGGCAACAACTATGGCTACACCTTC. Translated, it gives CASRGQGNNYGYTF.

In DNA, the CDR3 is TGTGCCAGCTCACCACTCGATAGCCAAGAGACCCAGTACTTC. As protein: CASSPLDSQETQYF. The V call is TRBV18, the J call TRBJ2-5; D remains ambiguous. The ends were cut back, 1 base at V and 1 base at J, with 7 bases in the middle. This CDR3 comprises 14 residues. Looked up from germline, CDR1 is KGHSH and CDR2 is LQKENI.